These T cell receptor beta chains were read from a single sample in a study of T-cell memory formation after mild COVID-19. Using its own MiXCR run on the 5' RACE reads, TCRdb lists one record per CDR3 protein. The sample comprises under 600,000 distinct CDR3 sequences, about 22% of which are singletons, and about 8.4% rests with the top ten. The sequenced sample was PBMCs or a T cell subset sorted from them (not recorded which). These receptors came from an adult woman who had mild COVID-19 (a few samples of this study predate the infection). Cell type and time point are not known. Both conserved end residues are part of each CDR3. The D gene is left open where the match is weak. A row's size may be missing; if present it is once, few, many or a size class.

>NA|TRBV6-5|TRBD1|TRBJ2-2
CASSPDRGPAGELFF
TGTGCCAGCAGCCCCGACAGGGGGCCGGCCGGGGAGCTGTTTTTT
>NA|TRBV3-1|NA|TRBJ2-1
CASSHRVGSEQFF
TGTGCCAGCAGTCACAGGGTTGGGAGTGAGCAGTTCTTC
>few|TRBV3-1|TRBD1|TRBJ2-5
CASSQEGQGKQETQYF
TGTGCCAGCAGCCAAGAGGGACAGGGGAAACAAGAGACCCAGTACTTC
>few|TRBV20-1|TRBD1|TRBJ2-7
CSALGTGNEQYF
TGCAGTGCGTTAGGGACAGGGAACGAGCAGTACTTC
>NA|TRBV7-2|NA|TRBJ1-2
CASSLEGRGGYTF
TGTGCCAGCAGCTTAGAAGGGAGGGGTGGCTACACCTTC
>few|TRBV4-1|NA|TRBJ1-1
CASSQESPGNTEAFF
TGCGCCAGCAGCCAAGAATCCCCCGGGAACACTGAAGCTTTCTTT
>few|TRBV6-6|TRBD2|TRBJ2-4
CASSPGGVRGKNIQYF
TGTGCCAGCAGTCCCGGGGGGGTGCGTGGCAAAAACATTCAGTACTTC
>NA|TRBV2|TRBD2|TRBJ2-7
CASSLTSGWAYEQYF
TGTGCCAGCAGCCTGACTAGCGGGTGGGCCTACGAGCAGTACTTC
>few|TRBV6-5|TRBD1|TRBJ2-7
CASGDRGLYEQYF
TGTGCCAGCGGGGACAGGGGACTCTACGAGCAGTACTTC
>few|TRBV20-1|NA|TRBJ2-7
CSAPRTDTYEQYF
TGCAGTGCCCCCAGGACAGACACCTACGAGCAGTACTTC
>NA|TRBV24-1|TRBD1|TRBJ1-5
CATSEPGGRDRYPNQPQHF
TGTGCCACCAGTGAGCCAGGGGGCAGAGACCGTTACCCTAATCAGCCCCAGCATTTT
>many|TRBV15|NA|TRBJ2-2
CATSFDRNTGELFF
TGTGCCACCAGCTTCGACAGGAACACCGGGGAGCTGTTTTTT
>NA|TRBV6-6|NA|TRBJ2-1
CASSWGGGSGDEQFF
TGTGCCAGCAGTTGGGGAGGGGGATCCGGCGATGAGCAGTTCTTC
>many|TRBV15|NA|TRBJ1-1
CATAGDLNTEAFF
TGTGCCACCGCAGGAGATTTGAACACTGAAGCTTTCTTT
>few|TRBV9|NA|TRBJ2-5
CASSVGSRMGGLQETQYF
TGTGCCAGCAGCGTAGGTTCTCGTATGGGGGGCCTGCAAGAGACCCAGTACTTC
>NA|TRBV20-1|NA|TRBJ2-7
CSAASAHSYEQYF
TGCAGTGCGGCCTCAGCCCACTCCTACGAGCAGTACTTC
>NA|TRBV12-3/TRBV12-4|NA|TRBJ1-1
CASSPGTAGRAFF
TGTGCCAGCAGTCCCGGGACGGCGGGCCGAGCTTTCTTT
>few|TRBV19|NA|TRBJ1-1
CASGERTTTEAFF
TGTGCCAGTGGCGAGAGAACGACCACTGAAGCTTTCTTT
>few|TRBV9|TRBD2|TRBJ2-3
CASSNAPGTSGATDTQYF
TGTGCCAGCAGCAACGCACCCGGGACTAGCGGGGCCACAGATACGCAGTATTTT
>few|TRBV10-3|NA|TRBJ1-1
CATSNPTEAFF
TGTGCCACCTCAAATCCCACTGAAGCTTTCTTT
>NA|TRBV4-1|NA|TRBJ2-3
CASSQDVTAGSAQYF
TGCGCCAGCAGCCAAGATGTGACCGCCGGGTCCGCGCAGTATTTT
>NA|TRBV7-2|TRBD2|TRBJ2-5
CASSLAAGVETQYF
TGTGCCAGCAGCTTAGCGGCGGGAGTTGAGACCCAGTACTTC
>NA|TRBV9|NA|TRBJ2-2
CASSVEGGGIGELFF
TGTGCCAGCAGCGTAGAGGGTGGGGGGATCGGGGAGCTGTTTTTT
>few|TRBV7-9|TRBD2|TRBJ2-1
CASSFQAGEQFF
TGTGCCAGCAGCTTCCAAGCGGGAGAGCAGTTCTTC
>few|TRBV18|NA|TRBJ2-7
CASSRRQGPYYEQYF
TGTGCCAGCTCCCGGCGACAAGGTCCCTACTACGAGCAGTACTTC
>few|TRBV20-1|TRBD2|TRBJ2-3
CSASRQGGEDTQYF
TGCAGTGCTAGCCGGCAGGGAGGGGAGGATACGCAGTATTTT
>NA|TRBV15|NA|TRBJ2-2
CATSRDGRSGMAGELFF
TGTGCCACCAGCAGAGATGGGCGGTCGGGCATGGCCGGGGAGCTGTTTTTT
>NA|TRBV5-1|TRBD2|TRBJ2-2
CATGLAGDSGELFF
TGCGCCACCGGACTAGCGGGAGATTCCGGGGAGCTGTTTTTT
>few|TRBV10-3|TRBD2|TRBJ2-5
CAISESRGSGGRQETQYF
TGTGCCATCAGTGAGTCACGGGGTAGCGGGGGCCGGCAAGAGACCCAGTACTTC
>few|TRBV7-9|TRBD1|TRBJ2-1
CASSLGQGLNNEQFF
TGTGCCAGCAGCCTTGGACAGGGGCTTAACAATGAGCAGTTCTTC
>NA|TRBV30|NA|TRBJ1-2
CAWSVYGGDGYTF
TGTGCCTGGAGTGTATATGGGGGCGATGGCTACACCTTC
>few|TRBV2|TRBD2|TRBJ2-3
CASSDGTSGGSSTDTQYF
TGTGCCAGCAGCGACGGGACTAGCGGGGGTTCTAGCACAGATACGCAGTATTTT
>few|TRBV12-3/TRBV12-4|TRBD2|TRBJ2-7
CASSLGGRHEQYF
TGTGCCAGCAGTTTAGGCGGGAGACACGAGCAGTACTTC
>NA|TRBV18|NA|TRBJ2-7
CASSRDRASSSYEQYF
TGTGCCAGCTCACGCGACCGTGCCTCAAGCTCCTACGAGCAGTACTTC
>few|TRBV5-1|TRBD1|TRBJ2-7
CASSLEGQGPAGEQYF
TGCGCCAGCAGCTTGGAGGGACAGGGCCCCGCCGGCGAGCAGTACTTC
>few|TRBV7-2|NA|TRBJ2-3
CASSQRSSTDTQYF
TGTGCCAGCAGCCAAAGATCTAGCACAGATACGCAGTATTTT
>many|TRBV4-1|NA|TRBJ2-3
CASSRLGVDTQYF
TGCGCCAGCAGCCGCCTAGGTGTGGATACGCAGTATTTT
>NA|TRBV4-1|NA|TRBJ2-7
CASSQAGSSSTYEQYF
TGCGCCAGCAGCCAAGCCGGGAGTTCGAGCACCTACGAGCAGTACTTC
>once|TRBV29-1|TRBD1|TRBJ1-6
CSVRQDRAHSPLHF
TGCAGCGTTAGGCAGGACAGGGCGCATTCACCCCTCCACTTT
>NA|TRBV12-3/TRBV12-4|TRBD1|TRBJ2-5
CASSQKARPGQGAQETQYF
TGTGCCAGCAGTCAAAAAGCGCGACCGGGACAGGGGGCCCAAGAGACCCAGTACTTC
>few|TRBV5-5|TRBD1|TRBJ1-2
CASSLGQGLYGYTF
TGTGCCAGCAGCTTGGGACAGGGATTGTATGGCTACACCTTC
>NA|TRBV20-1|TRBD1|TRBJ1-1
CRRGQGDTEAFF
TGCAGGCGGGGACAGGGGGACACTGAAGCTTTCTTT
>NA|TRBV21-1|NA|TRBJ2-7
CASSKRVTGRSLGYF
TGTGCCAGCAGCAAACGGGTGACAGGACGCTCGTTGGGGTACTTC
>few|TRBV7-9|NA|TRBJ2-5
CASSLARKTQETQYF
TGTGCCAGCAGCTTAGCGCGGAAAACCCAAGAGACCCAGTACTTC
>many|TRBV2|TRBD1|TRBJ2-5
CASSPGQRTVQETQYF
TGTGCCAGCAGTCCGGGACAGAGGACCGTCCAAGAGACCCAGTACTTC
>NA|TRBV7-2|NA|TRBJ1-1
CASSLGGSEAVF
TGTGCCAGCAGTCTGGGGGGATCCGAAGCTGTCTTT
>NA|TRBV20-1|TRBD2|TRBJ2-7
CSARELTSGIGTYEQYF
TGCAGTGCTAGAGAGTTGACTAGCGGAATAGGTACCTACGAGCAGTACTTC
>few|TRBV4-3|TRBD2|TRBJ2-7
CASSQGRLAGAYEQYF
TGCGCCAGCAGCCAAGGAAGACTAGCGGGGGCCTACGAGCAGTACTTC
>NA|TRBV9|NA|TRBJ1-6
CASSVTGRLGSPLHF
TGTGCCAGCAGCGTTACAGGGCGGCTAGGGTCACCCCTCCACTTT
>once|TRBV7-9|NA|TRBJ2-7
CASSDHRVYEQYF
TGTGCCAGCAGCGATCACAGGGTCTACGAGCAGTACTTC
>NA|TRBV12-3/TRBV12-4|NA|TRBJ2-3
CASSFSTSSTDTQYF
TGTGCCAGCAGTTTTAGTACTAGCTCGACAGATACGCAGTATTTT
>few|TRBV7-8|NA|TRBJ1-5
CASSQTGTGTRQPQHF
TGTGCCAGCAGCCAAACAGGGACGGGGACTCGTCAGCCCCAGCATTTT
>many|TRBV20-1|NA|TRBJ1-5
CSALRPDQPQHF
TGCAGTGCCCTTAGACCCGATCAGCCCCAGCATTTT
>NA|TRBV25-1|NA|TRBJ1-3
CASAAAPTAGNTIYF
TGTGCCAGCGCAGCGGCCCCGACAGCTGGAAACACCATATATTTT